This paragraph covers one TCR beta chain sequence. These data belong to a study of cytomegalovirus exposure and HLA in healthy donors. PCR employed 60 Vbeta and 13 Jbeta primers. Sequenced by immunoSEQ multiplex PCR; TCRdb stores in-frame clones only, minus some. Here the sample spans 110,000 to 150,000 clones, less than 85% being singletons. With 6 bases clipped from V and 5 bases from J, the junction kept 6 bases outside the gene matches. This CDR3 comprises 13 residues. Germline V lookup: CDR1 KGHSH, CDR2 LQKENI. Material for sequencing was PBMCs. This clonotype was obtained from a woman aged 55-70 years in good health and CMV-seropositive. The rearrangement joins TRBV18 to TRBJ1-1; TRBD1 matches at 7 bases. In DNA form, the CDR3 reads TGTGCCAGCTCCCTTCAGGGGGGAACTGAAGCTTTCTTT. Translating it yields CASSLQGGTEAFF.